These T cell receptor beta chains were read from a single sample in a study of blood T cell repertoires in COVID-19. Repertoires were generated with immunoSEQ multiplex PCR, while TCRdb's copy carries only in-frame clones and drops some. The table shows under 350,000 clones, with roughly 89% occurring only once. The sequencing input was peripheral blood. The receptors were sampled from a man aged 40-49 years with acute or convalescent COVID-19. CDR3s include the opening cysteine and the closing phenylalanine or tryptophan. Fields, in order: J gene, V gene, D gene, clone size, CDR3 protein, CDR3 DNA. A D gene is named only where the DNA matches it firmly. For some rows the clone size is stated as once, few or many, or as a class when expanded; others skip it.

J: TRBJ2-7; V: TRBV30; D: TRBD1; size: .; CDR3: CAWSQGVSYEQYF; DNA: TGTGCCTGGAGTCAGGGGGTCAGCTACGAGCAGTACTTC
J: TRBJ2-3; V: TRBV7-8; D: .; size: .; CDR3: CASSLGSGGGRTDTQYF; DNA: TGTGCCAGCAGCTTAGGATCGGGCGGGGGCCGTACAGATACGCAGTATTTT
J: TRBJ1-4; V: TRBV2; D: .; size: few; CDR3: CARSGGAATNEKLFF; DNA: TGTGCCAGGTCCGGGGGGGCCGCAACTAATGAAAAACTGTTTTTT
J: TRBJ2-7; V: TRBV7-9; D: .; size: .; CDR3: CASSLYSSYEQYF; DNA: TGTGCCAGCAGCTTATATAGCTCCTACGAGCAGTACTTC
J: TRBJ2-3; V: TRBV5-4; D: TRBD2; size: .; CDR3: CASSPRSSSGDSDTQYF; DNA: TGTGCCAGCAGCCCTCGGTCTAGTAGCGGGGATTCAGATACGCAGTATTTT
J: TRBJ2-1; V: TRBV27; D: TRBD2; size: .; CDR3: CASTGGYNEQFF; DNA: TGTGCCAGCACGGGGGGCTACAATGAGCAGTTCTTC
J: TRBJ1-4; V: TRBV5-1; D: .; size: .; CDR3: CASSQVTTNEKLFF; DNA: TGCGCCAGCAGCCAGGTCACAACTAATGAAAAACTGTTTTTT
J: TRBJ2-1; V: TRBV10-1; D: TRBD1; size: .; CDR3: CASSDRGQGTDEQFF; DNA: TGCGCCAGCAGTGATAGGGGACAGGGAACCGATGAGCAGTTCTTC
J: TRBJ1-2; V: TRBV6-5; D: .; size: .; CDR3: CASSYSSQFYGYTF; DNA: TGTGCCAGCAGTTACTCGTCACAGTTCTATGGCTACACCTTC
J: TRBJ1-2; V: TRBV20-1; D: .; size: once; CDR3: CSASTAPGSGYTF; DNA: TGCAGTGCTAGTACCGCGCCGGGGTCGGGCTACACCTTC
J: TRBJ2-2; V: TRBV29-1; D: TRBD1; size: .; CDR3: CSVGGTGSTGELFF; DNA: TGCAGCGTTGGAGGGACAGGGAGCACCGGGGAGCTGTTTTTT
J: TRBJ1-2; V: TRBV2; D: .; size: once; CDR3: CASSSQGRGANYGYTF; DNA: TGTGCCAGCAGTTCACAGGGACGAGGGGCTAACTATGGCTACACCTTC
J: TRBJ1-6; V: TRBV5-4; D: TRBD1; size: .; CDR3: CASSASGQANSPLHF; DNA: TGTGCCAGCAGCGCCTCCGGACAGGCCAATTCACCCCTCCACTTT
J: TRBJ1-1; V: TRBV29-1; D: .; size: .; CDR3: CSVDTYTEAFF; DNA: TGCAGCGTTGACACATACACTGAAGCTTTCTTT